The present TCR beta chain was sequenced within a study of post-analysis software for immune sequencing data. Germline CDR1 MNHNS, CDR2 SASEGT. The ends were cut back, 4 bases at V and 7 bases at J, with 14 bases in the middle. The CDR3 spans 13 residues. Study-level findings and limits: Included in a set of five TRBV segments more frequent in patients than controls were TRBV5-6, TRBV5-1 and TRBV20-1.

Presence of unique molecular identifiers characterized the TCR beta cDNA libraries. TCRdb re-called the PCR reads through MiXCR, storing one row per CDR3 protein. The sample gives about 260,000 distinct CDR3 sequences, 35% to 45% of which show up once; 4.5% to 5.5% is in the top ten. Remarks on this clonotype: Its antigen is not identified.

V is TRBV6-1 and J is TRBJ2-7; no firm D call. The sequenced sample consisted of blood. This receptor was obtained from a girl between 5 and 17 years old with multiple sclerosis. CDR3 DNA: TGTGCCAGCAGTGCCGCTGTCGGCAATGAGCAGTACTTC. Translation gives CASSAAVGNEQYF.